These 27 T cell receptor beta chains were sequenced from one sample in a study of cytomegalovirus exposure and HLA in healthy donors. The method was immunoSEQ multiplex PCR; TCRdb's version includes in-frame clones alone and lacks a portion of them. The profile shows about 200,000 clones, about 83% of them singletons. Sample: PBMCs. These receptor sequences come from a woman between 18 and 29 years old in good health and CMV-seronegative.

The chain recombines TRBV11-1 with TRBJ1-4, with a tentative D call TRBD1 (6 bases). The CDR3 consists of 15 residues. Deletions cut 8 bases from V and 8 bases from J, with 21 bases between. Germline CDR1 reads SGHAT; CDR2 reads FQDESV (reference sequence). The CDR3 loop is CASGAGEGRDEKLFF. The DNA for the CDR3 is TGTGCCAGCGGGGCAGGGGAAGGACGCGACGAAAAACTGTTTTTT.

J is TRBJ2-1 and V is TRBV27; D perhaps matches TRBD2 (6 bases). The CDR3 totals 15 residues. Trimming stripped 1 base from V and 5 bases from J, with 12 bases between. The germline gives CDR1 MNHEY, CDR2 SMNVEV (reference sequence). This CDR3 is CASSLWGRLNNEQFF. CDR3 DNA: TGTGCCAGCAGTTTATGGGGGAGGTTGAACAATGAGCAGTTCTTC.

This clone has more than one count but fewer than ten. The V call is TRBV11-2, the J call TRBJ1-2; a possible D gene is TRBD1 (5 bases). Trimming removed 5 bases at V and 4 bases at J, with 8 bases between. This CDR3 comprises 12 residues. From germline, CDR1 is SGHAT and CDR2 FQNNGV. As DNA, the CDR3 is TGTGCCAGCAGCCCGCAGGGCTATGGCTACACCTTC. Translation: CASSPQGYGYTF.

The chain uses TRBV15 and TRBJ2-2; D perhaps matches TRBD2 (8 bases). With 9 bases removed from V and 4 bases from J, the gap between germline ends came to 18 bases. The CDR3 has 15 residues. The germline CDR1 and CDR2 sequences are LNHNV and YYDKDF (reference sequence). DNA of the CDR3: TGTGCCACTCAGCCCGGGAGGGGGCCCACCGGGGAGCTGTTTTTT. This codes for CATQPGRGPTGELFF.

This clone occurred once. J is TRBJ2-2 and V is TRBV4-1, with no clear D. V gave up 2 bases and J gave up 2 bases, with 15 bases separating them. Germline loops: CDR1 MGHRA, CDR2 YSYEKL. CDR3 length equals 17 residues. The CDR3: CASSQLLPSLNTGELFF. CDR3 DNA: TGCGCCAGCAGCCAACTTTTACCATCACTTAACACCGGGGAGCTGTTTTTT.

A single count supports this clone. The chain combines TRBV7-9 with TRBJ1-4; 7 bases are a match to TRBD1. The V gene's germline CDR1 is SEHNR and CDR2 FQNEAQ (reference sequence). This CDR3 has 17 amino acids. V lost 2 bases and J lost 4; bases outside the gene matches: 10. CDR3 DNA sequence: TGTGCCAGCAGCTTATACGGAACAGGGGAATATAATGAAAAACTGTTTTTT. It is translated as CASSLYGTGEYNEKLFF.

The rearrangement links TRBV30 to TRBJ1-1, with a tentative D call TRBD1 (5 bases). The CDR3 sequence is 11 residues long. From germline, CDR1 is GTSNPN and CDR2 SVGIG (reference sequence). V was cut by 2 bases and J by 5 bases, with 6 bases left in between. Here the CDR3 DNA reads TGTGCCTGGAGTAGGGGAACTGAAGCTTTCTTT. Its translation is CAWSRGTEAFF.

In the case of this clone: This same CDR3 is encoded by further DNA sequences in the sample. This chain joins TRBV9 and TRBJ2-3, with 8 bases matching TRBD2. V was clipped by 0 bases and J by 3 bases; unmatched bases: 3. The CDR3 spans 15 residues. Germline V gives CDR1 SGDLS, CDR2 YYNGEE. CDR3 region: CASSVAGGRTDTQYF. In DNA form, the CDR3 reads TGTGCCAGCAGCGTAGCGGGAGGGAGGACAGATACGCAGTATTTT.

The chain carries TRBV30 and TRBJ1-1, with a possible D match to TRBD1 (5 bases). There are 15 residues in the CDR3. Germline CDR1 and CDR2: GTSNPN and SVGIG (reference sequence). Trimming left V 3 bases short and J 1 base short, with 15 bases between. CDR3 residues: CAWRGEGRGNTEAFF. In nucleotides, the CDR3 is TGTGCCTGGAGAGGGGAGGGTAGGGGGAACACTGAAGCTTTCTTT.

The rearrangement links TRBV6-1 to TRBJ1-3, with 8 bases that match TRBD1. CDR1 is MNHNS, CDR2 SASEGT, per germline. This CDR3 region has 17 residues. Losses at the gene ends were 2 bases for V and 1 base for J; bases not matched to a gene: 7. For the CDR3, the DNA is TGTGCCAGCAGTGAAAGATTGCAGGGGGCATCTGGAAACACCATATATTTT. Translation gives CASSERLQGASGNTIYF.

This sequence joins TRBV6-5 and TRBJ2-7; D is perhaps TRBD2 (5 bases). CDR1 is MNHEY and CDR2 is SVGAGI in the germline V gene. This CDR3 comprises 13 residues. V was cut by 5 bases and J by 4 bases, with 12 bases left in between. The CDR3 DNA is TGTGCCAGCAGTGGGCCCCGCGGGTACGAGCAGTACTTC. It translates to CASSGPRGYEQYF.

The chain carries TRBV6-1 and TRBJ1-2; 10 positions match TRBD1. The CDR3 extends over 15 amino acids. Germline V lookup: CDR1 MNHNS, CDR2 SASEGT. V was clipped by 2 bases and J by 2 bases; unmatched bases: 2. CDR3 bases: TGTGCCAGCAGTGAATGGGACAGGGGAAACTATGGCTACACCTTC. Its translation is CASSEWDRGNYGYTF.

The J gene is TRBJ2-3, the V gene TRBV4-1; TRBD2 aligns across 8 bases. Germline V gives CDR1 MGHRA, CDR2 YSYEKL. The junction had 4 bases not matched to a gene; V was cut back by 0 bases and J by 2 bases. The CDR3 consists of 16 residues. The CDR3 reads CASSQDRGGVTDTQYF. In DNA form, the CDR3 reads TGCGCCAGCAGCCAAGATCGGGGGGGGGTCACAGATACGCAGTATTTT.

V is TRBV5-5 and J is TRBJ1-3, with D tentatively TRBD1 (6 bases). The CDR3 extends over 15 amino acids. Germline-derived CDR1 and CDR2 are SGHKS and YYEKEE (reference sequence). The V and J ends lost 0 bases and 2 bases respectively, with 9 bases between them. CDR3 DNA: TGTGCCAGCAGCTTGGGGGCAGGGGCTGGAAACACCATATATTTT. Its protein is CASSLGAGAGNTIYF.

This rearrangement joins TRBV5-4 to TRBJ1-4; no clear D. This CDR3 spans 19 amino acids. From germline, CDR1 is SGHNT and CDR2 YYREEE (reference sequence). V lost 3 bases, J lost 0 bases, and 21 bases lay in between. CDR3 coding DNA: TGTGCCAGCAGCTCACATTTGTTTACAGACCATTCAACTAATGAAAAACTGTTTTTT. It is translated as CASSSHLFTDHSTNEKLFF.

This chain connects TRBV6-4 to TRBJ2-3; 8 nucleotides align to TRBD2. Trimming took 3 bases from V and 2 from J; bases not matched to a gene: 4. The CDR3 has 15 amino acids. Germline loops: CDR1 MRHNA, CDR2 SNTAGT. Written as DNA, the CDR3 is TGTGCCAGCAGTGATGGCGGGGGGCCCACAGATACGCAGTATTTT. Translated: CASSDGGGPTDTQYF.

V and J are TRBV11-2 and TRBJ1-2; no firm D call. The germline V and J ends were trimmed by 2 bases and 8 bases, with 12 bases remaining between them. Germline V gene lookup returns CDR1 SGHAT and CDR2 FQNNGV. The CDR3 sequence is 13 residues long. The CDR3 DNA reads TGTGCCAGCAGCTTAAGTCTAGCGGGGGGCTACACCTTC. As protein: CASSLSLAGGYTF.

In its sample, this clone was seen once. The CDR3 spells CASPQVPGTVGSPLHF. The CDR3 region has the DNA TGTGCCAGCCCCCAAGTCCCAGGGACAGTCGGGTCACCCCTCCACTTT. V is TRBV14 and J is TRBJ1-6; 7 nucleotides agree with TRBD1. Trimming removed 8 bases from V and 10 bases from J; junction bases left unmatched: 17. The CDR3 loop spans 16 amino acids. CDR1 SGHDN and CDR2 FVKESK come from the germline V gene. Full variable domain (outside the CDR3, taken from reference TRBV14 and TRBJ1-6): EAGVTQFPSHSVIEKGQTVTLRCDPISGHDNLYWYRRVMGKEIKFLLHFVKESKQDESGMPNNRFLAERTGGTYSTLKVQPAELEDSGVYFCASPQVPGTVGSPLHFGNGTRLTVT.

This chain joins TRBV4-1 and TRBJ2-7, with a possible D match to TRBD1 (6 bases). V was pared by 2 bases and J by 6 bases, with 17 bases between. The CDR3 sequence is 15 residues long. Per the germline V gene, CDR1 is MGHRA and CDR2 is YSYEKL. CDR3 amino acids: CASSQNTGNWVEQYF. In DNA form, the CDR3 reads TGCGCCAGCAGCCAAAACACAGGGAACTGGGTCGAGCAGTACTTC.

In nucleotides, the CDR3 is TGTGCCAGCAGCTCGGACAGATCCTACGAGCAGTACTTC. Protein sequence: CASSSDRSYEQYF. The chain is built from TRBV4-2 and TRBJ2-7, with a weak D call TRBD1 (6 bases). This CDR3 comprises 13 residues. Trimming shortened V by 5 bases and J by 1 base, and 9 bases separated the two germline ends. Germline V gene lookup returns CDR1 LGHNA and CDR2 YNFKEQ.

This clone was recorded a few times. Other DNA sequences in the sample encode the same CDR3. The chain links TRBV9 to TRBJ2-3; 9 bases match TRBD2. With 1 base clipped from V and 1 base from J, the junction kept 1 base outside the gene matches. Looked up from germline, CDR1 is SGDLS and CDR2 is YYNGEE. CDR3 size: 15 residues. CDR3 residues: CASSVLAGGTDTQYF. The CDR3 coding sequence is TGTGCCAGCAGCGTATTAGCGGGGGGCACAGATACGCAGTATTTT.

This clone showed up just once. This chain connects TRBV19 to TRBJ2-4; 8 nucleotides match TRBD2. This CDR3 is 14 amino acids long. CDR1 LNHDA and CDR2 SQIVND come from the germline V gene (reference sequence). V shed 3 bases, J shed 8 bases, and the junction held 6 bases outside the gene matches. The CDR3 DNA sequence: TGTGCCAGTAGTATTCCCGGGAGGGAGGACATTCAGTACTTC. This gives the protein CASSIPGREDIQYF.

In its sample, this clone was seen once. The chain links TRBV5-4 to TRBJ2-3; 8 bases are a match to TRBD2. The V and J ends lost 3 bases and 0 bases, in that order; junction bases with no gene match: 6. The CDR3 totals 16 residues. In germline, CDR1 is SGHNT, CDR2 YYREEE (reference sequence). The DNA of the CDR3 is TGTGCCAGCAGCTCCCTACTAGCGGAGAGCACAGATACGCAGTATTTT. Translating it yields CASSSLLAESTDTQYF. Drawing the rest from reference TRBV5-4 and TRBJ2-3, the complete variable domain is ETGVTQSPTHLIKTRGQQVTLRCSSQSGHNTVSWYQQALGQGPQFIFQYYREEENGRGNFPPRFSGLQFPNYSSELNVNALELDDSALYLCASSSLLAESTDTQYFGPGTRLTVL.

This clone appeared a few times. The chain carries TRBV6-6 and TRBJ2-1; 7 bases fit TRBD2. CDR1 and CDR2 from the germline V gene are MNHNY and SVGAGI (reference sequence). The CDR3 sequence is 12 residues long. After removal of 8 bases from V and 8 bases from J, the junction contained 6 bases not matched to a gene. This chain's CDR3 is CASGRGGDEQFF. CDR3 sequence (DNA): TGTGCCAGCGGTAGGGGAGGGGATGAGCAGTTCTTC.

This clone was seen once. The gene calls are TRBV5-1 and TRBJ2-7; D remains unclear. Trimming removed 4 bases from V and 0 bases from J, with 8 bases in between. The CDR3 has 13 amino acids. Germline lookup yields CDR1 SGHRS and CDR2 YFSETQ. The CDR3 DNA is TGCGCCAGCAGCACTCTTTACTCCTACGAGCAGTACTTC. Translation: CASSTLYSYEQYF. Complete variable domain (other parts from reference TRBV5-1 and TRBJ2-7): KAGVTQTPRYLIKTRGQQVTLSCSPISGHRSVSWYQQTPGQGLQFLFEYFSETQRNKGNFPGRFSGRQFSNSRSEMNVSTLELGDSALYLCASSTLYSYEQYFGPGTRLTVT.

J is TRBJ1-5 and V is TRBV7-2, with TRBD1 as a possible D gene (6 bases). The germline CDR1 and CDR2 sequences are SGHTA and FQGNSA. This CDR3 region has 14 residues. V was cut by 4 bases and J by 4 bases, with 11 bases left in between. Here the CDR3 reads CASSYSGANQPQHF. CDR3 nucleotides: TGTGCCAGCAGCTATTCAGGGGCTAATCAGCCCCAGCATTTT.

V gene TRBV18 combines with J gene TRBJ1-5, with D maybe TRBD1 (5 bases). The CDR3 sequence is 13 residues long. Germline V lookup: CDR1 KGHSH, CDR2 LQKENI. The ends were cut back, 2 bases at V and 10 bases at J, with 12 bases in the middle. The CDR3 sequence is CASSPNVDKPQHF. The CDR3 region has the DNA TGTGCCAGCTCACCAAACGTGGACAAACCCCAGCATTTT.